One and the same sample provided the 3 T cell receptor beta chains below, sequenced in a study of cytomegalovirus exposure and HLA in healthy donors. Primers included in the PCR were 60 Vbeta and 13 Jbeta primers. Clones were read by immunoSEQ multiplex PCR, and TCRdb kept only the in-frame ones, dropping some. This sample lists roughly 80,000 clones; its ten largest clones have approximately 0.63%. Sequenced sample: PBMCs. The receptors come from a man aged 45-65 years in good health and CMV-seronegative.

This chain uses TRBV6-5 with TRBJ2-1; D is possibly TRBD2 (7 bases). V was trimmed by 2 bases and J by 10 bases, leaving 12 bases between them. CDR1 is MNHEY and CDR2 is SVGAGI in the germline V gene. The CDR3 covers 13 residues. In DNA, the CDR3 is TGTGCCAGCAGTTACCTTTCGGGGGGCGAGCAGTTCTTC. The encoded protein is CASSYLSGGEQFF.

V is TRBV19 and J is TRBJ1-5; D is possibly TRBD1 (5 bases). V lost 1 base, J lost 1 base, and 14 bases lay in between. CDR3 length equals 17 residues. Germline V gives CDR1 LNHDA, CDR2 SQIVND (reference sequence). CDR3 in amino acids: CASSIGGRRESNQPQHF. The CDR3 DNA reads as TGTGCCAGTAGTATAGGGGGCCGGCGAGAAAGCAATCAGCCCCAGCATTTT.

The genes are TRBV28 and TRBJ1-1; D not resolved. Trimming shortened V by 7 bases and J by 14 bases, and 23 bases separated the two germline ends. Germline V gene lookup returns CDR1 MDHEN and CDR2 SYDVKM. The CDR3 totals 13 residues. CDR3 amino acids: CASTPGNTPTRFF. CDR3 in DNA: TGTGCCAGCACCCCAGGAAACACGCCTACCAGATTCTTT.